This TCR beta chain was found in a study of T-cell memory formation after mild COVID-19. Turning to the study itself: There were largely donor-specific TCR clusters.

This clonotype was observed a handful of times. With 0 bases clipped from V and 6 bases from J, the junction kept 12 bases outside the gene matches. Germline values: CDR1 LGHNA, CDR2 YNFKEQ. The CDR3 contains 20 residues. TCRdb analysed the 5' RACE reads with MiXCR anew, one entry per CDR3 protein. The table lists about 320,000 distinct CDR3 sequences, approximately 15% of them singletons. The specimen was PBMCs or a T cell subset sorted from them (not recorded which). The chain has TRBV4-2 and TRBJ2-4, with 15 bases lining up with TRBD2. This TCR was recovered from a man aged 18 to 29 who had mild COVID-19 (a few samples of this study predate the infection). Cell type and time point are not known. The CDR3 DNA is TGTGCCAGCAGCCAAGACCTCCTGGGGGGACTAGCGGGGGGACGAAACATTCAGTACTTC. Translating gives CASSQDLLGGLAGGRNIQYF.